These 29 T cell receptor beta chains originate from one sample sequenced in a study of blood T cell repertoires in COVID-19. Clones were sequenced by immunoSEQ multiplex PCR, and TCRdb holds only the in-frame ones, with some missing. The sample lists over 100,000 clones, roughly nine tenths occurring once. Sample: peripheral blood. Source of these receptors: a woman aged 45-59 years with COVID-19, enrolled during active disease.

This chain connects TRBV7-9 to TRBJ2-7; 10 bases fit TRBD2. Trimming at V came to 5 bases and at J to 0 bases, leaving 4 bases not matched to a gene. The CDR3 totals 15 residues. Germline assignment: CDR1 SEHNR and CDR2 FQNEAQ (reference sequence). CDR3 residues: CASSPLAGVSYEQYF. The CDR3 DNA reads TGTGCCAGCAGCCCGCTAGCGGGGGTCTCCTACGAGCAGTACTTC.

The genes are TRBV2 and TRBJ2-3, with TRBD2 matching 9 bases. Germline V CDR1 and CDR2: SNHLY, FYNNEI. The CDR3 length is 14 residues. V lost 7 bases, J lost 6 bases, and 8 bases stayed unmatched. The DNA of the CDR3 is TGTGCCAGCAATCCGGGACTAGCTAGCGATACGCAGTATTTT. Amino acids: CASNPGLASDTQYF. Full variable domain (outside the CDR3, taken from reference TRBV2 and TRBJ2-3): EPEVTQTPSHQVTQMGQEVILRCVPISNHLYFYWYRQILGQKVEFLVSFYNNEISEKSEIFDDQFSVERPDGSNFTLKIRSTKLEDSAMYFCASNPGLASDTQYFGPGTRLTVL.

This chain links TRBV4-3 with TRBJ2-3, with D maybe TRBD1 (6 bases). The CDR3 extends over 14 amino acids. Germline V gene lookup returns CDR1 LGHNA and CDR2 YSLEER. Trimming left V 2 bases short and J 1 base short, with 7 bases between. The CDR3 is CASSQYRGTDTQYF. CDR3 nucleotides: TGCGCCAGCAGCCAATACAGGGGCACAGATACGCAGTATTTT.

The chain carries TRBV11-2 and TRBJ1-4; TRBD1 matches 10 bases. The V gene end was trimmed by 5 bases and the J gene end by 8 bases; junction bases not matched to a gene: 8. CDR1 SGHAT and CDR2 FQNNGV come from the germline V gene. This CDR3 region has 15 residues. CDR3 amino acids: CASSPAGQGNEKLFF. DNA of the CDR3: TGTGCCAGCAGCCCGGCGGGACAGGGGAACGAAAAACTGTTTTTT.

The chain joins TRBV20-1 to TRBJ2-3; the match to TRBD2 covers 8 bases. The germline gives CDR1 DFQATT, CDR2 SNEGSKA (reference sequence). CDR3 length: 13 residues. V dropped 5 bases and J dropped 4; count of bases not matched to a gene: 5. This CDR3 is CSARAGGSDTQYF. CDR3 nucleotides: TGCAGTGCTCGTGCGGGGGGTTCAGATACGCAGTATTTT.

This sequence joins TRBV5-4 and TRBJ2-7, with a possible D match to TRBD2 (5 bases). Germline assignment: CDR1 SGHNT and CDR2 YYREEE (reference sequence). The V gene lost 3 bases and the J gene lost 7 bases, with 14 bases spanning the gap. This CDR3 is 13 amino acids long. The CDR3 here is CASSWTRTGEQYF. CDR3 bases: TGTGCCAGCAGCTGGACCCGGACGGGGGAGCAGTACTTC.

The V call is TRBV5-1, the J call TRBJ1-3, with 8 bases that match TRBD1. The germline V gene has CDR1 SGHRS and CDR2 YFSETQ. The ends lost 4 bases at V and 8 bases at J; junction bases unmatched: 5. This CDR3 is built from 13 residues. The CDR3 loop reads CASSPQGGDTIYF. The CDR3 nucleotides are TGCGCCAGCAGCCCACAGGGGGGGGACACCATATATTTT. The entire variable domain, with the rest obtained from reference TRBV5-1 and TRBJ1-3, is as follows: KAGVTQTPRYLIKTRGQQVTLSCSPISGHRSVSWYQQTPGQGLQFLFEYFSETQRNKGNFPGRFSGRQFSNSRSEMNVSTLELGDSALYLCASSPQGGDTIYFGEGSWLTVV.

The chain has TRBV29-1 and TRBJ1-4; weak D call: TRBD1 (6 bases). Germline assignment: CDR1 SQVTM and CDR2 ANQGSEA. V lost 7 bases, J lost 0 bases, and 18 bases lay in between. CDR3 length: 16 amino acids. The CDR3 DNA is TGCAGCGCCGCGGGGGGCTTACGGGCAACTAATGAAAAACTGTTTTTT. Amino acid sequence: CSAAGGLRATNEKLFF.

The chain uses TRBV19 and TRBJ2-7; 7 bases map to TRBD2. Trimming cost V 5 bases and J 1 base; bases outside gene matches: 5. Germline V CDR1 and CDR2: LNHDA, SQIVND (reference sequence). The CDR3 runs 14 residues. The CDR3: CASSFGGGSYEQYF. The CDR3, as DNA: TGTGCCAGTAGTTTTGGCGGGGGATCCTACGAGCAGTACTTC.

The chain combines TRBV20-1 with TRBJ1-2; D gene uncertain. Germline CDR1 DFQATT, CDR2 SNEGSKA (reference sequence). The CDR3 covers 11 residues. V dropped 6 bases and J dropped 6 bases, with 11 bases sitting between them. In DNA form, the CDR3 reads TGCAGTGCGGGCAGAACACATGGCTACACCTTC. It translates to CSAGRTHGYTF.

V gene TRBV19 combines with J gene TRBJ2-3; possible D gene TRBD2, 6 bases. The CDR3 contains 17 residues. V gave up 0 bases and J gave up 4 bases, with 17 bases separating them. CDR1 is LNHDA and CDR2 is SQIVND in the germline V gene (reference sequence). The CDR3 loop reads CASSIEGVGGGPDTQYF. In DNA form, the CDR3 reads TGTGCCAGTAGTATAGAAGGGGTCGGGGGAGGCCCAGATACGCAGTATTTT.

The gene calls are TRBV19 and TRBJ2-3, with 13 bases matching TRBD2. Germline trimming cut 2 bases from V and 2 bases from J; bases unmatched to any gene: 7. Germline CDR1 is LNHDA and CDR2 is SQIVND (reference sequence). This CDR3 has 18 residues. The CDR3 protein is CASSIHGTSGANTDTQYF. The CDR3 DNA reads TGTGCCAGTAGTATACATGGGACTAGCGGGGCTAACACAGATACGCAGTATTTT.

The chain recombines TRBV6-2 or TRBV6-3 with TRBJ2-1, with TRBD2 as a possible D gene (6 bases). V was cut by 6 bases and J by 3 bases, with 15 bases left in between. This CDR3 spans 15 amino acids. Per the germline V gene, CDR1 is MNHEY and CDR2 is SVGEGT. The CDR3 DNA sequence: TGTGCCAGCAGCCCCGGGGACTCGCGCTACAATGAGCAGTTCTTC. The encoded protein is CASSPGDSRYNEQFF.

This clone occurred a few times. The chain couples TRBV6-5 to TRBJ2-5; 7 nucleotides agree with TRBD1. The CDR3 covers 15 residues. Germline CDR1 MNHEY, CDR2 SVGAGI. V lost 1 base to trimming and J lost 5 bases; unmatched junction nucleotides: 7. This chain's CDR3 is CASSYLGGGGETQYF. The CDR3 DNA reads TGTGCCAGCAGTTACTTAGGGGGCGGTGGGGAGACCCAGTACTTC.

The chain combines TRBV30 with TRBJ2-3; 7 bases align to TRBD1. CDR3 length equals 15 residues. CDR1 is GTSNPN, CDR2 SVGIG, per germline (reference sequence). V dropped 4 bases and J dropped 0; count of bases not matched to a gene: 7. The CDR3 DNA reads TGTGCCTGGACGGGGACAGATATTAGCACAGATACGCAGTATTTT. It specifies CAWTGTDISTDTQYF.

The chain recombines TRBV9 with TRBJ1-3; 7 nucleotides align to TRBD1. In germline, CDR1 is SGDLS, CDR2 YYNGEE. The V segment lost 5 bases and the J segment 0 bases; nucleotides outside the gene matches: 5. CDR3 size: 15 residues. CDR3 nucleotides: TGTGCCAGCAGTGATACAGGGGCCTCTGGAAACACCATATATTTT. It is translated as CASSDTGASGNTIYF.

The chain's CDR3 is CASSQDSWAGGMDTQYF. The CDR3 DNA reads as TGCGCCAGCAGCCAAGATAGTTGGGCGGGGGGCATGGATACGCAGTATTTT. The chain combines TRBV4-3 with TRBJ2-3, with 8 bases matching TRBD2. With V trimmed by 0 bases and J by 6 bases, 11 bases remained unmatched. This CDR3 contains 17 residues. Germline V gene data show CDR1 as LGHNA and CDR2 as YSLEER.

J is TRBJ1-6 and V is TRBV30, with 9 bases aligning to TRBD1. The V gene's germline CDR1 is GTSNPN and CDR2 SVGIG (reference sequence). This CDR3 has 15 amino acids. Trimming at V came to 1 base and at J to 9 bases, leaving 7 bases not matched to a gene. The CDR3 bases are TGTGCCTGGAGTGGACCGACAGGGGGAGGTTCACCCCTCCACTTT. As protein: CAWSGPTGGGSPLHF. Variable domain in full (rest from reference TRBV30 and TRBJ1-6): SQTIHQWPATLVQPVGSPLSLECTVEGTSNPNLYWYRQAAGRGLQLLFYSVGIGQISSEVPQNLSASRPQDRQFILSSKKLLLSDSGFYLCAWSGPTGGGSPLHFGNGTRLTVT.

V is TRBV28 and J is TRBJ1-1; 8 bases fit TRBD1. Trimming at V came to 5 bases and at J to 1 base, leaving 6 bases not matched to a gene. This CDR3 has 15 residues. Germline V gives CDR1 MDHEN, CDR2 SYDVKM. The CDR3 region has the DNA TGTGCCAGCAGTCCGTGGACAGGGACGAACACTGAAGCTTTCTTT. It encodes CASSPWTGTNTEAFF.

This clone was seen a single time. The chain employs TRBV3-1 (or the pseudogene TRBV3-2) and TRBJ2-3; 10 nucleotides align to TRBD2. The CDR3 sequence is 15 residues long. CDR1 is LGHDT and CDR2 is YNNKEL in the germline V gene (reference sequence). The V segment lost 0 bases and the J segment 8 bases; nucleotides outside the gene matches: 5. CDR3 nucleotides: TGTGCCAGCAGCCAAGATGGCAGCGGGGGGGGTACGCAGTATTTT. This translates into CASSQDGSGGGTQYF.

The chain couples TRBV4-2 to TRBJ2-5; perhaps TRBD1 as D (6 bases). The V end was cut by 4 bases, the J end by 4 bases, with 10 bases between. This CDR3 contains 13 residues. Per the germline V gene, CDR1 is LGHNA and CDR2 is YNFKEQ. CDR3: CASSPLQGETQYF. The CDR3 nucleotides read TGTGCCAGCAGCCCGCTACAGGGAGAGACCCAGTACTTC.

The sample holds one count of this clone. The V and J genes are TRBV5-5 and TRBJ1-2; the match to TRBD1 covers 9 bases. The CDR3 spans 14 residues. The V and J ends lost 3 bases and 2 bases, in that order; junction bases with no gene match: 2. CDR1 is SGHKS, CDR2 YYEKEE, per germline (reference sequence). The DNA for the CDR3 is TGTGCCAGCAGCTCGGGACAGGGAAACTATGGCTACACCTTC. It specifies CASSSGQGNYGYTF.

The chain has TRBV2 and TRBJ2-7, with 8 bases aligning to TRBD2. The length of the CDR3 is 18 residues. Germline V gives CDR1 SNHLY, CDR2 FYNNEI. The V segment lost 1 base and the J segment 0 bases; nucleotides outside the gene matches: 11. CDR3: CASSEGSPGRGVSYEQYF. The CDR3 DNA sequence: TGTGCCAGCAGTGAAGGGAGCCCCGGGCGGGGGGTCTCCTACGAGCAGTACTTC.

This chain links TRBV7-3 with TRBJ1-2, with D possibly being TRBD1 (5 bases). The CDR3 is 13 residues long. Per the germline V gene, CDR1 is SGHTA and CDR2 is FQGTGA. Trimming removed 0 bases at V and 6 bases at J, with 8 bases between. The CDR3 is CASSLTREHGYTF. The CDR3 DNA sequence: TGTGCCAGCAGCTTAACCAGGGAACATGGCTACACCTTC.

The J gene is TRBJ2-3, the V gene TRBV6-5, with a possible D match to TRBD1 (5 bases). The ends were cut back, 6 bases at V and 2 bases at J, with 9 bases in the middle. CDR1 and CDR2 from the germline V gene are MNHEY and SVGAGI. CDR3 size: 13 residues. This CDR3 is CASRLGPTDTQYF. Written as DNA, the CDR3 is TGTGCCAGCAGGCTGGGGCCCACAGATACGCAGTATTTT.

The chain couples TRBV9 to TRBJ1-6; 7 bases align to TRBD1. This CDR3 has 16 residues. With V trimmed by 4 bases and J by 3 bases, 7 bases remained unmatched. CDR1 is SGDLS, CDR2 YYNGEE, per germline. The CDR3 sequence: CASSPYRGGYNSPLHF. The CDR3 DNA reads as TGTGCCAGCAGCCCATACAGGGGTGGCTATAATTCACCCCTCCACTTT.

This chain joins TRBV14 and TRBJ2-1; 8 bases are shared with TRBD2. This CDR3 has 16 residues. Trimming cost V 4 bases and J 5 bases; bases outside gene matches: 10. Germline CDR1 is SGHDN and CDR2 is FVKESK. The CDR3 nucleotides are TGTGCCAGCAGCCTCTTGAGCGGGGGTACCCACAATGAGCAGTTCTTC. Its translation is CASSLLSGGTHNEQFF.

To note about this clone: At one boundary the junction diverges from the germline segment, which might be a read error. This chain links TRBV12-5 with TRBJ2-5; 14 nucleotides align to TRBD2. Germline values: CDR1 LGHNT, CDR2 FRNRAP. CDR3 length equals 16 residues. CDR3 amino acids: CASGLDLGLAGVAENF. The CDR3 region has the DNA TGTGCTAGTGGTTTGGACTTGGGACTAGCGGGGGTGGCCGAAAACTTC.

The V call is TRBV6-5, the J call TRBJ1-1; D remains unclear. Germline CDR1 MNHEY, CDR2 SVGAGI. The CDR3 has 15 residues. The V end was cut by 0 bases, the J end by 1 base, with 9 bases between. The CDR3 spells CASSYSISGNTEAFF. The CDR3 region has the DNA TGTGCCAGCAGTTACTCGATTTCCGGGAACACTGAAGCTTTCTTT.